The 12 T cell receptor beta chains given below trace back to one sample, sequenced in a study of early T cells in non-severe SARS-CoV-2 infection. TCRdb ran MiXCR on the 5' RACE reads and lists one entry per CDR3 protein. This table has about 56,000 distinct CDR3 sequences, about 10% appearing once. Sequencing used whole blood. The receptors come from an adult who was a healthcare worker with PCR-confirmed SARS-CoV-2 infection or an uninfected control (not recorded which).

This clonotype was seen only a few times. The CDR3 loop is CSARDLRLSGEKLFF. The CDR3 DNA follows: TGCAGTGCTAGAGATTTGAGGTTGTCGGGAGAAAAACTGTTTTTT. The gene calls are TRBV20-1 and TRBJ1-4; D uncertain. This CDR3 comprises 15 residues. V lost 0 bases and J lost 8, with 16 bases in between. CDR1 and CDR2 from the germline V gene are DFQATT and SNEGSKA (reference sequence).

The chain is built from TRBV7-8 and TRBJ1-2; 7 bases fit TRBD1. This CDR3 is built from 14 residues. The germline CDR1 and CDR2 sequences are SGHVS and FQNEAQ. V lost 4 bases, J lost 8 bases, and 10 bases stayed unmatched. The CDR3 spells CASSSHQGGYGYTF. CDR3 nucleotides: TGTGCCAGCAGCTCCCACCAGGGGGGTTACGGCTACACCTTC. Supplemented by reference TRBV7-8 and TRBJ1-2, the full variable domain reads GAGVSQSPRYKVAKRGQDVALRCDPISGHVSLFWYQQALGQGPEFLTYFQNEAQLDKSGLPSDRFFAERPEGSVSTLKIQRTQQEDSAVYLCASSSHQGGYGYTFGSGTRLTVV.

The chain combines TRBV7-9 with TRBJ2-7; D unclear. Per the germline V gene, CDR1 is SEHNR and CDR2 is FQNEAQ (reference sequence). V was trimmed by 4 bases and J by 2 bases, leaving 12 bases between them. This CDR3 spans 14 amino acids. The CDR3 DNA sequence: TGTGCCAGCAGCTACTCCGAACGGCCCTACGAGCAGTACTTC. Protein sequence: CASSYSERPYEQYF. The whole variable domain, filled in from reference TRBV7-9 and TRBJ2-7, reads DTGVSQNPRHKITKRGQNVTFRCDPISEHNRLYWYRQTLGQGPEFLTYFQNEAQLEKSRLLSDRFSAERPKGSFSTLEIQRTEQGDSAMYLCASSYSERPYEQYFGPGTRLTVT.

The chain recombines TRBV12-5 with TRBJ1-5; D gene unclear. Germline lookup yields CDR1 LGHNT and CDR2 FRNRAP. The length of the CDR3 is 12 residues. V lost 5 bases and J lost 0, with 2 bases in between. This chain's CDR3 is CASGHSNQPQHF. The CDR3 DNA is TGTGCTAGTGGTCATAGCAATCAGCCCCAGCATTTT.

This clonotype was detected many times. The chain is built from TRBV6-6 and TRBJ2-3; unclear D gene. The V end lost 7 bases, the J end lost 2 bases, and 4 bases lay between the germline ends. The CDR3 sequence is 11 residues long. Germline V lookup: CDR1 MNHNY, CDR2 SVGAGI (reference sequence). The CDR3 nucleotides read TGTGCCAGCACCTACACAGATACGCAGTATTTT. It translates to CASTYTDTQYF.

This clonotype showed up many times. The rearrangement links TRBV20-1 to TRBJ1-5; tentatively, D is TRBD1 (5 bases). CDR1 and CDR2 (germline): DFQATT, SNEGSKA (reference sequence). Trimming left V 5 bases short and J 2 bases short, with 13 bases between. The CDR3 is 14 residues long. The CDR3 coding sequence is TGCAGTGCTCCAAGGGGAGTGGGCAATCAGCCCCAGCATTTT. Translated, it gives CSAPRGVGNQPQHF.

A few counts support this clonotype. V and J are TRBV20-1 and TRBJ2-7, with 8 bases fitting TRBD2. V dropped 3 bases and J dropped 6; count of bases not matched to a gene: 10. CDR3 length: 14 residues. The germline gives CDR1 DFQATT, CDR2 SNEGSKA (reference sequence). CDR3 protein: CSARGPGGLIEQYF. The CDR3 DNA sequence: TGCAGTGCTAGGGGGCCGGGAGGGCTGATCGAGCAGTACTTC.

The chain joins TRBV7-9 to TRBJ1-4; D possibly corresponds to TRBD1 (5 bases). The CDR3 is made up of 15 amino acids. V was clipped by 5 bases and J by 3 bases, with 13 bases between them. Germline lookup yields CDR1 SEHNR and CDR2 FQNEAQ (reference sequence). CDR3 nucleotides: TGTGCCAGCAGCCATCCGGGACGGGCTAATGAAAAACTGTTTTTT. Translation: CASSHPGRANEKLFF. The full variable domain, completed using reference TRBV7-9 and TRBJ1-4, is DTGVSQNPRHKITKRGQNVTFRCDPISEHNRLYWYRQTLGQGPEFLTYFQNEAQLEKSRLLSDRFSAERPKGSFSTLEIQRTEQGDSAMYLCASSHPGRANEKLFFGSGTQLSVL.

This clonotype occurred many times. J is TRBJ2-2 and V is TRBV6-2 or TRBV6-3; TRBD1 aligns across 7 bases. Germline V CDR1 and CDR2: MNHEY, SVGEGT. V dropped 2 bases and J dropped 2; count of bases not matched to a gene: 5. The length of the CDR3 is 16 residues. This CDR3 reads CASSYGGQPNTGELFF. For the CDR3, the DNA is TGTGCCAGCAGTTACGGGGGACAGCCTAACACCGGGGAGCTGTTTTTT.

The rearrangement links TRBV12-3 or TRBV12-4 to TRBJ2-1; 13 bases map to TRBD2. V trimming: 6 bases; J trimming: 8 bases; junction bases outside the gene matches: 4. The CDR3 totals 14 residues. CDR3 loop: CASRSGLAGDEQFF. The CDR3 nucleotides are TGTGCCAGCAGATCCGGACTAGCGGGAGATGAGCAGTTCTTC.

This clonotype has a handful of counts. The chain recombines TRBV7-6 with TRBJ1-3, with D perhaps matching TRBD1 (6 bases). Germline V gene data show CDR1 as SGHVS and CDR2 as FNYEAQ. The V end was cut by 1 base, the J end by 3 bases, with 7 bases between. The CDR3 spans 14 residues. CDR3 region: CASSLGQVGNTIYF. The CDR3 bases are TGTGCCAGCAGCTTAGGACAGGTTGGAAACACCATATATTTT.

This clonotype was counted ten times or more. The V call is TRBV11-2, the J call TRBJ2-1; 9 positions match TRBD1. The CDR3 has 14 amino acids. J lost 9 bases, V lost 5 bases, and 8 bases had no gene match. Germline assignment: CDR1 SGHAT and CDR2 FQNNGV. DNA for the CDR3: TGTGCCAGCAGCCGGAACAGGGGGCTAGGTGAGCAGTTCTTC. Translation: CASSRNRGLGEQFF.